These T cell receptor beta chains were read from a single sample in a study of T cell changes during pregnancy in multiple sclerosis. Generated by immunoSEQ multiplex PCR, the TCRdb table keeps only in-frame clones and is missing some. The sample consists of roughly 110,000 clones, about 90% of them appearing once. Specimen: peripheral blood, collected before pregnancy. The receptors derive from a female donor with multiple sclerosis, enrolled in a pregnancy study. CDR3s include the opening cysteine and the closing phenylalanine or tryptophan. Fields, in order: clone size, V gene, J gene, D gene, CDR3 length, CDR3 protein, CDR3 DNA. The D gene is left open where the match is weak. Clone size is stated in some rows and not others, as once, few, many or a class when expanded.

>NA|TRBV19|TRBJ1-5|NA|14
CASSIRQLNQPQHF
TGTGCCAGTAGTATCCGACAGCTCAATCAGCCCCAGCATTTT
>once|TRBV5-4|TRBJ2-5|TRBD2|15
CASSSPGSGQETQYF
TGTGCCAGCAGCTCTCCGGGTAGCGGGCAAGAGACCCAGTACTTC
>NA|TRBV9|TRBJ2-3|NA|13
CASSLSSTDTQYF
TGTGCCAGCAGCCTCTCTAGCACAGATACGCAGTATTTT
>NA|TRBV6-5|TRBJ1-1|NA|15
CASSYLRTENTEAFF
TGTGCCAGCAGTTACCTCCGGACAGAGAACACTGAAGCTTTCTTT
>NA|TRBV13|TRBJ1-4|NA|14
CASSRQGIGEKLFF
TGTGCCAGCAGCCGCCAGGGGATTGGGGAAAAACTGTTTTTT
>NA|TRBV19|TRBJ2-7|NA|13
CASSLREGREQYF
TGTGCCAGTAGTCTTCGAGAGGGCAGGGAGCAGTACTTC
>NA|TRBV5-1|TRBJ2-3|TRBD2|17
CASSLGASGKGGDTQYF
TGCGCCAGCAGCTTGGGGGCTAGCGGGAAGGGGGGAGATACGCAGTATTTT
>NA|TRBV5-4|TRBJ2-1|NA|13
CASSLLQDNEQFF
TGTGCCAGCAGCTTGCTTCAGGACAATGAGCAGTTCTTC
>NA|TRBV7-6|TRBJ2-3|TRBD2|19
CASSLLGTSGGPNTDTQYF
TGTGCCAGCAGCTTACTAGGGACTAGCGGGGGGCCGAACACAGATACGCAGTATTTT
>NA|TRBV21-1|TRBJ1-1|NA|14
CASSKRLGVTEAFF
TGTGCCAGCAGCAAACGGCTAGGGGTCACTGAAGCTTTCTTT
>NA|TRBV7-5|TRBJ2-1|NA|17
CARSSGDIAGVLNEQFF
TGTGCCAGAAGCTCCGGGGACATAGCGGGAGTATTGAATGAGCAGTTCTTC
>NA|TRBV7-8|TRBJ2-1|NA|16
CASSLAVAVKGNEQFF
TGTGCCAGCAGCTTAGCGGTGGCAGTTAAGGGGAATGAGCAGTTCTTC
>NA|TRBV7-2|TRBJ2-7|TRBD2|17
CASSSRLSGSLRYEQYF
TGTGCCAGCAGCTCCCGTCTTAGCGGGAGTCTCCGCTACGAGCAGTACTTC
>once|TRBV6-5|TRBJ2-7|NA|13
CASRPAEGNEQYF
TGTGCCAGCAGACCGGCGGAGGGGAACGAGCAGTACTTC
>NA|TRBV7-2|TRBJ2-5|TRBD2|15
CASSLAGGPGETQYF
TGTGCCAGCAGCCTAGCGGGGGGGCCCGGGGAGACCCAGTACTTC
>NA|TRBV7-2|TRBJ2-7|NA|12
CASSLYRPEQYF
TGTGCCAGCAGCTTATACAGACCCGAGCAGTACTTC
>NA|TRBV6-5|TRBJ2-3|TRBD2|16
CASSLAGAGGTDTQYF
TGTGCCAGCAGTTTAGCGGGAGCGGGCGGCACAGATACGCAGTATTTT
>NA|TRBV5-5|TRBJ2-1|TRBD1|16
CASSLGVGTGRNEQFF
TGTGCCAGCAGCTTAGGAGTGGGGACAGGGAGGAATGAGCAGTTCTTC
>NA|TRBV27|TRBJ1-2|TRBD1|14
CASSPIYFRQGFAF
TGTGCCAGCAGTCCCATCTACTTCAGACAGGGCTTCGCCTTC
>NA|TRBV6-5|TRBJ2-7|TRBD2|15
CASSYSPSGSYEQYF
TGTGCCAGCAGTTACTCGCCTAGCGGCTCCTACGAGCAGTACTTC
>NA|TRBV30|TRBJ2-1|TRBD1|16
CAWSPIGGAAYNEQFF
TGTGCCTGGAGTCCAATAGGGGGCGCTGCATACAATGAGCAGTTCTTC
>NA|TRBV27|TRBJ1-5|NA|13
CASSFSSNQPQHF
TGTGCCAGCAGTTTCTCCAGCAATCAGCCCCAGCATTTT
>once|TRBV7-2|TRBJ2-7|NA|13
CASSRGQPYEQYF
TGTGCCAGCAGCCGCGGACAGCCCTACGAGCAGTACTTC
>once|TRBV6-6|TRBJ1-4|NA|16
CASSYFHGGPKEKLFF
TGTGCCAGCAGTTACTTTCACGGGGGGCCCAAAGAAAAACTGTTTTTT
>NA|TRBV30|TRBJ2-2|TRBD1|14
CACRSGQFTGELFF
TGTGCCTGCAGATCGGGACAGTTCACCGGGGAGCTGTTTTTT
>NA|TRBV28|TRBJ1-5|NA|12
CATQNSNQPQHF
TGTGCCACCCAGAATAGCAATCAGCCCCAGCATTTT
>NA|TRBV5-1|TRBJ1-1|NA|14
CASSLTVRNTEAFF
TGCGCCAGCAGCTTGACTGTGAGGAACACTGAAGCTTTCTTT
>NA|TRBV7-2|TRBJ2-5|TRBD2|17
CASSLDRLAGGFETQYF
TGTGCCAGCAGCTTAGACCGACTAGCGGGGGGTTTCGAGACCCAGTACTTC
>NA|TRBV19|TRBJ2-7|TRBD1|17
CASSMVKTGISSYEQYF
TGTGCCAGTAGTATGGTCAAGACAGGGATCAGCTCCTACGAGCAGTACTTC
>NA|TRBV29-1|TRBJ1-3|NA|11
CGGRSGNTIYF
TGCGGAGGAAGGTCTGGAAACACCATATATTTT
>NA|TRBV11-1|TRBJ1-2|NA|13
CASSRGQMNGYTF
TGTGCCAGCAGCCGTGGACAGATGAATGGCTACACCTTC
>once|TRBV5-1|TRBJ2-7|TRBD1|14
CASGVGDRGYEQYF
TGCGCCAGCGGGGTCGGGGACAGGGGTTACGAGCAGTACTTC
>NA|TRBV4-3|TRBJ2-1|TRBD2|13
CASSQTSGNEQFF
TGCGCCAGCAGCCAAACTAGCGGCAATGAGCAGTTCTTC
>NA|TRBV23-1|TRBJ2-1|TRBD2|20
CASSRVLTSGGKSSYNEQFF
TGCGCCAGCAGTCGAGTATTGACTAGCGGGGGAAAAAGCTCCTACAATGAGCAGTTCTTC
>NA|TRBV27|TRBJ2-7|TRBD2|14
CASSFQGLVYEQYF
TGTGCCAGCAGTTTCCAGGGACTAGTTTACGAGCAGTACTTC
>NA|TRBV16|TRBJ2-3|TRBD1|15
CASSQTGEYYYTQYF
TGTGCCAGCAGCCAAACAGGGGAGTATTACTATACGCAGTATTTT
>NA|TRBV25-1|TRBJ1-5|NA|14
CASSEYESNQPQHF
TGTGCCAGCAGTGAATACGAGAGCAATCAGCCCCAGCATTTT
>NA|TRBV19|TRBJ2-7|TRBD1|15
CASSIGGQGSAEQYF
TGTGCCAGTAGTATAGGAGGACAGGGGTCCGCCGAGCAGTACTTC
>NA|TRBV4-2|TRBJ1-4|NA|19
CASSQDPPLRPRTNEKLFF
TGTGCCAGCAGCCAAGACCCCCCCTTACGACCTAGAACTAATGAAAAACTGTTTTTT
>NA|TRBV7-9|TRBJ2-7|TRBD1|15
CASSSQTGVFTEQYF
TGTGCCAGCAGCTCGCAGACAGGGGTCTTCACCGAGCAGTACTTC
>NA|TRBV4-2|TRBJ2-1|TRBD2|16
CASSQDLLAGVYEQFF
TGTGCCAGCAGCCAAGATCTCCTAGCGGGAGTCTATGAGCAGTTCTTC
>NA|TRBV4-3|TRBJ2-1|NA|13
CASSQARLSEQFF
TGCGCCAGCAGCCAAGCACGACTTAGTGAGCAGTTCTTC
>once|TRBV27|TRBJ1-1|NA|14
CASSLERANTEAFF
TGTGCCAGCAGTTTGGAGAGGGCTAACACTGAAGCTTTCTTT
>NA|TRBV29-1|TRBJ2-1|TRBD2|12
CSVTREGHEQFF
TGCAGCGTTACGCGGGAGGGCCATGAGCAGTTCTTC
>few|TRBV18|TRBJ1-5|NA|14
CASSQQGSDQPQHF
TGTGCCAGCTCACAACAGGGATCGGATCAGCCCCAGCATTTT
>NA|TRBV11-1|TRBJ2-3|TRBD1|14
CASSPPRGTDTQYF
TGTGCCAGCAGCCCCCCCAGGGGGACAGATACGCAGTATTTT
>NA|TRBV4-2|TRBJ2-1|TRBD2|16
CASSQDGLAGVNEQFF
TGTGCCAGCAGCCAAGACGGACTAGCGGGAGTCAATGAGCAGTTCTTC
>once|TRBV6-5|TRBJ2-7|TRBD1|14
CASSYGQGRGEQYF
TGTGCCAGCAGTTACGGACAGGGGCGAGGCGAGCAGTACTTC
>NA|TRBV6-5|TRBJ1-5|NA|13
CASSDRTYQPQHF
TGTGCCAGCAGTGACAGGACCTATCAGCCCCAGCATTTT
>NA|TRBV7-6|TRBJ2-7|TRBD2|20
CASSPDRYRPSGGNTYEQYF
TGTGCCAGCAGCCCTGATAGGTATAGGCCTAGCGGGGGGAACACCTACGAGCAGTACTTC
>once|TRBV18|TRBJ2-5|TRBD2|16
CASSPPGLVRQETQYF
TGTGCCAGCTCACCCCCGGGACTAGTCCGTCAAGAGACCCAGTACTTC
>NA|TRBV11-3|TRBJ1-1|TRBD1|17
CASSSSRDRGGYTEAFF
TGTGCCAGCAGCTCCTCCCGGGACAGGGGAGGATACACTGAAGCTTTCTTT
>NA|TRBV5-1|TRBJ2-7|TRBD2|14
CASRLAGGPYEQYF
TGCGCCAGCAGGCTAGCGGGAGGACCTTACGAGCAGTACTTC